A single sample gave rise to the 29 T cell receptor beta chains below, sequenced in a study of vaccination and CD4 T cells after COVID-19. Their recognized antigens are unknown. Time point of the sample: late sampling 161 to 241 days after vaccination in three convalescent patients. The treatment: roughly 10-day PBMC culture with coronavirus spike peptide pools or control peptides (ViraFEST assay). The assay that was used to sequence DNA from cultured CD4+ T cells was the Oncomine TCR Beta short-read assay. TCRdb re-analysed the PCR reads in MiXCR, keeping a single row per CDR3 protein. The sample holds 15,000 to 20,000 distinct CDR3 sequences, around 52% seen once. Sequenced here: CD4+ T cells from blood, cultured in vitro, sampled about 7 months after SARS-CoV-2 vaccination. Receptors were obtained from a human donor who had recovered from COVID-19.

In its sample, this clonotype was seen a few times. The chain recombines TRBV6-2 or TRBV6-3 with TRBJ2-5; D uncertain. V was cut by 0 bases and J by 1 base, with 6 bases left in between. This CDR3 has 14 amino acids. Per germline, CDR1 MNHEY and CDR2 SVGEGT. CDR3 region: CASSYSSIQETQYF. The CDR3 coding sequence is TGTGCCAGCAGTTACTCGAGTATCCAAGAGACCCAGTACTTC.

The V gene is TRBV18, the J gene TRBJ2-7, with 9 bases aligning to TRBD2. The CDR3 runs 15 residues. CDR1 and CDR2 (germline): KGHSH, LQKENI. V lost 2 bases, J lost 2 bases, and 4 bases stayed unmatched. The CDR3 coding sequence is TGTGCCAGCTCACCATTAGCGGGAGAGACCTACGAGCAGTACTTC. It translates to CASSPLAGETYEQYF.

This clonotype was seen only a few times. The chain recombines TRBV7-2 with TRBJ1-6, with D possibly matching TRBD1 (6 bases). CDR1 and CDR2 (germline): SGHTA, FQGNSA. The CDR3 is 17 amino acids. V was clipped by 0 bases and J by 9 bases, with 18 bases between them. The CDR3 loop is CASSLAHNRDSGSPLHF. The CDR3 bases are TGTGCCAGCAGCTTAGCGCATAACAGGGACTCTGGTTCACCCCTCCACTTT.

The chain joins TRBV25-1 to TRBJ2-3; 14 bases agree with TRBD2. Germline CDR1 and CDR2: MGHDK and SYGVNS. The CDR3 is 19 residues long. J lost 5 bases, V lost 0 bases, and 10 bases had no gene match. In DNA, the CDR3 is TGTGCCAGCAGTGAATATTCTCACTGGACTAGCGGGGGGCAAGATACGCAGTATTTT. This translates into CASSEYSHWTSGGQDTQYF.

The rearrangement joins TRBV19 to TRBJ2-6; TRBD1 or TRBD2 may be the D gene (5 bases each). Trimming left V 1 base short and J 4 bases short, with 8 bases between. The CDR3 totals 15 residues. Germline V gives CDR1 LNHDA, CDR2 SQIVND (reference sequence). CDR3 loop: CASSIVGTGANVLTF. CDR3 coding DNA: TGTGCCAGTAGTATAGTAGGGACGGGGGCCAACGTCCTGACTTTC.

The gene calls are TRBV20-1 and TRBJ1-1; maybe TRBD1 (6 bases). The germline CDR1 and CDR2 sequences are DFQATT and SNEGSKA (reference sequence). This CDR3 is 15 amino acids long. V lost 0 bases and J 5 bases, leaving 16 bases between the germline ends. The CDR3 bases are TGCAGTGCTAGAGATCTGGTCAGGGGTTGGACTGAAGCTTTCTTT. Translated, it gives CSARDLVRGWTEAFF.

This clonotype turned up a few times. V and J are TRBV19 and TRBJ1-1; D ambiguous. There are 13 residues in the CDR3. Per the germline V gene, CDR1 is LNHDA and CDR2 is SQIVND (reference sequence). V dropped 2 bases and J dropped 10 bases, with 14 bases sitting between them. The CDR3 is CASSIQRRVGAFF. The CDR3 DNA sequence: TGTGCCAGTAGTATACAACGACGTGTGGGAGCTTTCTTT.

This clonotype turned up a few times. The V gene is TRBV7-9, the J gene TRBJ1-5, with 7 bases fitting TRBD1. Germline V gene data show CDR1 as SEHNR and CDR2 as FQNEAQ (reference sequence). The CDR3 has 15 amino acids. V was pared by 4 bases and J by 1 base, with 4 bases of the junction left unmatched. The DNA of the CDR3 is TGTGCCAGCAGCTCATCAGGGGGAAGCAATCAGCCCCAGCATTTT. Amino acids: CASSSSGGSNQPQHF.

The rearrangement links TRBV16 to TRBJ2-1, with D possibly TRBD1 on 6 matching bases. Trimming took 6 bases from V and 8 from J, leaving 14 bases between them. Germline V gene data show CDR1 as KGHSY and CDR2 as FQNENV. The CDR3 has 13 amino acids. The CDR3 nucleotides read TGTGCCAGCAGTCCAGGGGCTATCCATGAGCAGTTCTTC. Translated: CASSPGAIHEQFF.

V gene TRBV28 combines with J gene TRBJ2-7, with 7 bases matching TRBD2. Looked up from germline, CDR1 is MDHEN and CDR2 is SYDVKM. This CDR3 region has 14 residues. V lost 1 base and J lost 0; bases outside the gene matches: 0. CDR3 amino acids: CASSLSGGSYEQYF. CDR3 in DNA: TGTGCCAGCAGTTTATCGGGGGGCTCCTACGAGCAGTACTTC.

The chain uses TRBV5-6 and TRBJ2-3, with D hard to call. The CDR3 totals 14 residues. Between the trimmed V and J ends, which lost 5 bases and 0 bases, there was a span of 10 bases. Germline V gene data show CDR1 as SGHDT and CDR2 as YYEEEE. CDR3 region: CASSLGASTDTQYF. The CDR3 nucleotides read TGTGCCAGCAGTTTAGGTGCTAGCACAGATACGCAGTATTTT.

The chain has TRBV7-9 and TRBJ2-3; weak D call: TRBD2 (6 bases). The germline V gene encodes CDR1 SEHNR and CDR2 FQNEAQ (reference sequence). The V gene lost 2 bases and the J gene lost 0 bases, with 12 bases spanning the gap. The CDR3 covers 16 residues. The CDR3 nucleotides read TGTGCCAGCAGCTTATATAGGAGCGGGAGCACAGATACGCAGTATTTT. This gives the protein CASSLYRSGSTDTQYF.

This clonotype is termed large. This CDR3 reads CASSLAIAVSSTDTQYF. CDR3 nucleotides: TGTGCCAGCAGCTTAGCGATTGCGGTTTCTAGCACAGATACGCAGTATTTT. The chain uses TRBV7-2 and TRBJ2-3; no reliable D call. V was shortened by 0 bases and J by 0 bases, with 13 bases between the two germline ends. The CDR3 length is 17 residues. The germline gives CDR1 SGHTA, CDR2 FQGNSA.

The genes are TRBV7-3 and TRBJ1-1; 9 bases match TRBD1. V gave up 2 bases and J gave up 11 bases; unmatched junction bases: 12. CDR1 is SGHTA, CDR2 FQGTGA, per germline. The CDR3 length is 15 residues. The CDR3 here is CASSLRGTGLTKAFF. In DNA, the CDR3 is TGTGCCAGCAGCTTACGGGGGACAGGGTTAACTAAGGCTTTCTTT.

The chain recombines TRBV20-1 with TRBJ2-5; TRBD2 might be the D (6 bases). Trimming removed 4 bases at V and 0 bases at J, with 12 bases between. The CDR3 covers 14 residues. Germline-derived CDR1 and CDR2 are DFQATT and SNEGSKA (reference sequence). In DNA form, the CDR3 reads TGCAGTGCTATCGAAACGGGGGACCAAGAGACCCAGTACTTC. Protein product: CSAIETGDQETQYF.

This sequence joins TRBV7-2 and TRBJ2-3; 8 nucleotides align to TRBD2. From germline, CDR1 is SGHTA and CDR2 FQGNSA. Trimming took 5 bases from V and 2 from J; bases not matched to a gene: 12. The CDR3 is 17 residues long. The CDR3, as DNA: TGTGCCAGCAGCCCCCGTTTCAGCGGGGGAAACACAGATACGCAGTATTTT. Its protein is CASSPRFSGGNTDTQYF.

This clonotype was seen once. The chain recombines TRBV2 with TRBJ1-1; 7 bases map to TRBD1. With 2 bases clipped from V and 1 base from J, the junction kept 4 bases outside the gene matches. The germline CDR1 and CDR2 sequences are SNHLY and FYNNEI. CDR3 length equals 15 residues. The CDR3 reads CASSELPGGNTEAFF. CDR3 in DNA: TGTGCCAGCAGTGAATTGCCAGGGGGGAACACTGAAGCTTTCTTT.

This chain joins TRBV7-9 and TRBJ1-2; TRBD1 might be the D (6 bases). The CDR3 contains 15 residues. The V gene's germline CDR1 is SEHNR and CDR2 FQNEAQ (reference sequence). V was trimmed by 2 bases and J by 2 bases, leaving 12 bases between them. The DNA for the CDR3 is TGTGCCAGCAGCTTATACAACAGGGCCAACTATGGCTACACCTTC. Protein product: CASSLYNRANYGYTF.

The chain recombines TRBV11-1 with TRBJ2-1, with a tentative D call TRBD2 (6 bases). Trimming cost V 1 base and J 5 bases, with 18 bases left between them. The CDR3 extends over 17 amino acids. Germline loops: CDR1 SGHAT, CDR2 FQDESV (reference sequence). Here the CDR3 reads CASSLGFSAAGNNEQFF. The CDR3 DNA is TGTGCCAGCAGCTTAGGTTTTTCGGCGGCGGGAAACAATGAGCAGTTCTTC.

This chain connects TRBV20-1 to TRBJ2-1; a weak D match, TRBD1 (5 bases). CDR3 length equals 15 residues. V lost 4 bases to trimming and J lost 6 bases, with 19 bases between them. CDR1 is DFQATT, CDR2 SNEGSKA, per germline (reference sequence). The chain's CDR3 is CSANRAESGSNEQFF. In DNA, the CDR3 is TGCAGTGCTAACCGCGCGGAATCAGGGTCCAATGAGCAGTTCTTC.

The rearrangement links TRBV6-2 or TRBV6-3 to TRBJ1-5; D not resolved. The CDR3 covers 12 residues. V lost 4 bases and J 4 bases, leaving 5 bases between the germline ends. Germline CDR1 and CDR2: MNHEY and SVGEGT. CDR3 DNA: TGTGCCAGCAGTTCCCGAAATCAGCCCCAGCATTTT. Encoded protein: CASSSRNQPQHF.

This clonotype was detected a few times. Written as DNA, the CDR3 is TGCAGTGCTAGAGACAGGGCTGGGGCCAACGTCCTGACTTTC. As protein: CSARDRAGANVLTF. V and J are TRBV20-1 and TRBJ2-6; D possibly corresponds to TRBD1 (5 bases). The CDR3 consists of 14 residues. CDR1 DFQATT and CDR2 SNEGSKA come from the germline V gene (reference sequence). V was pared by 0 bases and J by 2 bases, with 5 bases between.

The chain is built from TRBV20-1 and TRBJ1-1; D not certain. The CDR3 consists of 14 residues. From germline, CDR1 is DFQATT and CDR2 SNEGSKA (reference sequence). The V and J ends lost 2 bases and 1 base respectively, with 11 bases between them. CDR3 sequence: CSARRAPANTEAFF. CDR3 in DNA: TGCAGTGCTAGAAGGGCCCCTGCGAACACTGAAGCTTTCTTT.

This clonotype was observed a single time. An end of the junction does not agree with germline; a read error may underlie this. V and J are TRBV7-6 and TRBJ1-2, with D perhaps matching TRBD1 (5 bases). The CDR3 loop spans 14 amino acids. The germline V gene has CDR1 SGHVS and CDR2 FNYEAQ. The DNA for the CDR3 is TGTGCCAACAGCTTAGACGAGGGGTCCTATGGCTACACCTTC. It encodes CANSLDEGSYGYTF.

The chain joins TRBV14 to TRBJ1-2; D is undetermined. Germline-derived CDR1 and CDR2 are SGHDN and FVKESK. The ends were cut back, 1 base at V and 7 bases at J, with 13 bases in the middle. The CDR3 has 14 residues. The DNA of the CDR3 is TGTGCCAGCAGCCAAGTTACGACGGCCTCTGGCTACACCTTC. Translating it yields CASSQVTTASGYTF.

This clonotype was seen a handful of times. V and J are TRBV7-6 and TRBJ2-7; D may be TRBD1 or TRBD2 (5 bases each). The germline gives CDR1 SGHVS, CDR2 FNYEAQ. The CDR3 consists of 15 residues. Trimming removed 4 bases from V and 7 bases from J, with 20 bases in between. DNA of the CDR3: TGTGCCAGCAGCTCCTCGGGAAGGGGCCTAGGGGAGCAGTACTTC. Translation gives CASSSSGRGLGEQYF.

The genes are TRBV5-4 and TRBJ2-7; the D gene is possibly TRBD2 (5 bases). The CDR3 totals 12 residues. Germline CDR1 is SGHNT and CDR2 is YYREEE (reference sequence). V dropped 2 bases and J dropped 5 bases, with 8 bases sitting between them. The chain's CDR3 is CASSFGENEQYF. As DNA, the CDR3 is TGTGCCAGCAGCTTCGGGGAAAACGAGCAGTACTTC.

J is TRBJ1-1 and V is TRBV7-8, with D perhaps matching TRBD1 (6 bases). V lost 2 bases and J lost 1, with 14 bases in between. The CDR3 has 16 amino acids. Germline loops: CDR1 SGHVS, CDR2 FQNEAQ. CDR3 nucleotide sequence: TGTGCCAGCAGCTTAAGGGGGGGACACTCGAACACTGAAGCTTTCTTT. Its translation is CASSLRGGHSNTEAFF. The full variable domain, in which reference TRBV7-8 and TRBJ1-1 provide the parts outside the CDR3, is GAGVSQSPRYKVAKRGQDVALRCDPISGHVSLFWYQQALGQGPEFLTYFQNEAQLDKSGLPSDRFFAERPEGSVSTLKIQRTQQEDSAVYLCASSLRGGHSNTEAFFGQGTRLTVV.

The chain links TRBV25-1 to TRBJ1-6, with 8 nucleotides matching TRBD1. V gave up 6 bases and J gave up 7 bases; unmatched junction bases: 8. Germline-derived CDR1 and CDR2 are MGHDK and SYGVNS. This CDR3 is 15 amino acids long. CDR3 DNA sequence: TGTGCCAGCAGCCCGACAGGGGCGCCGAATTCACCCCTCCACTTT. Amino acids: CASSPTGAPNSPLHF.